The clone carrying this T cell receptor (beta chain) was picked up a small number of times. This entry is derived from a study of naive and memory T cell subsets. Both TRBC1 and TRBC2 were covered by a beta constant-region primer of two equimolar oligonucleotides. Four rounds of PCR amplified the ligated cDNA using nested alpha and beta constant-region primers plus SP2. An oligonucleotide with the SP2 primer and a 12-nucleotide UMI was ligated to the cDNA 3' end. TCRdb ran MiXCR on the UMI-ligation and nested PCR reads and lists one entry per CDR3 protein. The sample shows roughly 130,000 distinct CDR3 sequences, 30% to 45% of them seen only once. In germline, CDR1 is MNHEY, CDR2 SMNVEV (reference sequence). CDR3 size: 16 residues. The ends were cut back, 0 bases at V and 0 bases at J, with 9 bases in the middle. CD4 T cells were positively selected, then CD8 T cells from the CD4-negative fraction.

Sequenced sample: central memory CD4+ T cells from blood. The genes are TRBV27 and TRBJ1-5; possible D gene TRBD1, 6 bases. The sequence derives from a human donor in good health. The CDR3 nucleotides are TGTGCCAGCAGTTTATCTGGGGGCTATAGCAATCAGCCCCAGCATTTT. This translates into CASSLSGGYSNQPQHF.